This T cell receptor beta chain was observed in a study of glioma-infiltrating T cells. Study observations and caveats: Very few CDR3 sequences were shared between tissue and blood. Above-expected tissue-blood divergence occurred in all gliomas, most in low-grade ones.

This CDR3 region has 15 residues. Trimming left V 8 bases short and J 6 bases short, with 19 bases between. CDR1 is SGHTA and CDR2 is FQGNSA in the germline V gene. About this clonotype: The target antigen is unknown.

Amplification of TCR alpha and beta CDR3 regions from RNA used iRepertoire nested multiplex PCR. One entry per CDR3 protein results from TCRdb running MiXCR on the multiplex PCR reads. The data hold over 130,000 distinct CDR3 sequences, with roughly two fifths observed a single time. The sequence was obtained from a human donor with low-grade glioma or glioblastoma, undergoing nonglioma brain surgery, or in good health (not recorded which). This chain links TRBV7-2 with TRBJ2-2, with D tentatively TRBD2 (5 bases). The sequencing sample was made of glioma tissue, nonneoplastic brain tissue, or PBMCs (not recorded which). CDR3 in DNA: TGTGCCAGCCCCTTTGCTACGGGGTCTGCCGGGGAGCTGTTTTTT. Protein: CASPFATGSAGELFF.